The source of this T cell receptor (beta chain) is a study of cytomegalovirus exposure and HLA in healthy donors. This clone was seen a single time. With 60 Vbeta and 13 Jbeta primers, the PCR was carried out. Sequencing used immunoSEQ multiplex PCR; TCRdb keeps in-frame clones, though not all of them. Of 130,000 to 150,000 clones listed, roughly 78% were seen once; the top ten hold under 3%. The sequencing input was PBMCs. The origin of this receptor is a female donor in good health and CMV-seronegative.

For the CDR3, the DNA is TGTGCCAGCGCTGCGGGAAGGGATCAGCCCCAGCATTTT. Protein product: CASAAGRDQPQHF. V gene TRBV2 combines with J gene TRBJ1-5; D is unresolved. The CDR3 has 13 residues. Germline V CDR1 and CDR2: SNHLY, FYNNEI. Trimming took 8 bases from V and 5 from J, leaving 13 bases between them.